Here is one T cell receptor (beta chain) with its context. These data are taken from a study of blood T cell repertoires in COVID-19. For the study at large: Samples representing acute and convalescent COVID-19 were sourced from the United States, Italy and Spain. Sample material is recorded as cDNA or gDNA derived from T cells, B-cell-depleted T cells, or PBMCs.

The CDR3 runs 14 residues. Germline values: CDR1 SGHRS, CDR2 YFSETQ. Between the trimmed V and J ends, which lost 4 bases and 7 bases, there was a span of 12 bases. Per the original methods: Estimated nucleated cell counts came from reference gene primer amplification. Libraries were prepared by immunoSEQ multiplex PCR; TCRdb keeps only in-frame clonotypes and omits some of them. For V, J and clone size, that table is used; D and trimming come from the DNA. The table has approximately 96,000 clones, about 88% seen once. The chain recombines TRBV5-1 with TRBJ1-6, with D tentatively TRBD1 (5 bases). Sequencing was performed on peripheral blood. This clonotype was sampled from a woman aged 80 or older with acute or convalescent COVID-19. Here the CDR3 reads CASSPGASNSPLHF. The CDR3 bases are TGCGCCAGCAGCCCTGGGGCCTCGAATTCACCCCTCCACTTT.